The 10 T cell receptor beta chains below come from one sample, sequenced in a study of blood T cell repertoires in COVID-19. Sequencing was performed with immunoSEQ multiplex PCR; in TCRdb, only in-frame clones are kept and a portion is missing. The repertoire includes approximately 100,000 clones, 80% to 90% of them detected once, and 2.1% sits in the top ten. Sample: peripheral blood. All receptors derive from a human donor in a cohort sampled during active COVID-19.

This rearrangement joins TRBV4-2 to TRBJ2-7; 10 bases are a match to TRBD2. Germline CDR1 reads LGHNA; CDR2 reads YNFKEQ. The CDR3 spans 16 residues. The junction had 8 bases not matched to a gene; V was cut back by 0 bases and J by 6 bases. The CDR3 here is CASSQDRLAGASEQYF. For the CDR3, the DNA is TGTGCCAGCAGCCAAGATCGACTAGCGGGTGCCTCCGAGCAGTACTTC.

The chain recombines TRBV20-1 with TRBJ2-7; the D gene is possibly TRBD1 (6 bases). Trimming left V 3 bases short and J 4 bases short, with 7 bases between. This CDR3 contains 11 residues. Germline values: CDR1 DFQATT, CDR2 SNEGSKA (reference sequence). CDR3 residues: CSASDRYEQYF. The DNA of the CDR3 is TGCAGTGCTAGTGACAGGTACGAGCAGTACTTC.

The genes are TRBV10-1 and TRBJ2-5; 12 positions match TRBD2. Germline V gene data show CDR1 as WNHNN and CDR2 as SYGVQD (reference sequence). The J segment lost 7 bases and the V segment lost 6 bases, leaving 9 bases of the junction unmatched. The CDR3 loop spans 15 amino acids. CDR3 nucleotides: TGCGCCAGCAGCGAAGACCTAGCGGGAGGGGTGACCCAGTACTTC. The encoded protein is CASSEDLAGGVTQYF.

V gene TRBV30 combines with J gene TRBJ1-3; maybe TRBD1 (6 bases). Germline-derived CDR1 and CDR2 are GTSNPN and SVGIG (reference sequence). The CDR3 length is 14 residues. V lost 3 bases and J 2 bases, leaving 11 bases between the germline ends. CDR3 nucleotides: TGTGCCTGGAGCCTCACAGGGCCTGGAAACACCATATATTTT. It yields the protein CAWSLTGPGNTIYF.

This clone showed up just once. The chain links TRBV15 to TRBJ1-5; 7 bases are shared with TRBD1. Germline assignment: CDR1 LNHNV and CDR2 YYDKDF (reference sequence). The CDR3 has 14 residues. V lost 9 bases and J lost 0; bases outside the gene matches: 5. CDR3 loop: CATWDRPSNQPQHF. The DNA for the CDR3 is TGTGCCACGTGGGACAGACCTAGCAATCAGCCCCAGCATTTT.

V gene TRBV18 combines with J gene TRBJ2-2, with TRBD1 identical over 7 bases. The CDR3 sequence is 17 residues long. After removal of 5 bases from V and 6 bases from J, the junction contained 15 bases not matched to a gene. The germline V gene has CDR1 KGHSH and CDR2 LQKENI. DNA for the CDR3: TGTGCCAGCTCAAGGGGACCGGGACAGAGCTATCCCGGGGAGCTGTTTTTT. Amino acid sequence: CASSRGPGQSYPGELFF.

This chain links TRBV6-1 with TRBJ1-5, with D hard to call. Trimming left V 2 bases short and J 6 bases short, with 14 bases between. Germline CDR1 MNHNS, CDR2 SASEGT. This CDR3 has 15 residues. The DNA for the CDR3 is TGTGCCAGCAGTGAACTTTCATTGACAAGTCAGCCCCAGCATTTT. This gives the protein CASSELSLTSQPQHF.

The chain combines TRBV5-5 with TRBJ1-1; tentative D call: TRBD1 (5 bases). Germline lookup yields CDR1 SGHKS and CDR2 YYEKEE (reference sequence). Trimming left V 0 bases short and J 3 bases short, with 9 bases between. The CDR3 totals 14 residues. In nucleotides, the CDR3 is TGTGCCAGCAGCTTGGCAAGGGGCCACACTGAAGCTTTCTTT. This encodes CASSLARGHTEAFF.

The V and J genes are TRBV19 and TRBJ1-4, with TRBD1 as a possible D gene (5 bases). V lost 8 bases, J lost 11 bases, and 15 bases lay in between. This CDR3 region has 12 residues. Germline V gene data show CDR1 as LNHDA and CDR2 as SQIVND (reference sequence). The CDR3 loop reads CASGAFVGKLFF. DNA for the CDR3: TGTGCCAGTGGGGCGTTTGTCGGGAAACTGTTTTTT.

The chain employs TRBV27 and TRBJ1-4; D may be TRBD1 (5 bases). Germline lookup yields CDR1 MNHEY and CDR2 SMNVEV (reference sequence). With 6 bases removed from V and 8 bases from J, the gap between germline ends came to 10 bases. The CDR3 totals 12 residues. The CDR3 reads CASRDTLEKLFF. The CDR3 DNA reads TGTGCCAGCAGGGACACCCTGGAAAAACTGTTTTTT. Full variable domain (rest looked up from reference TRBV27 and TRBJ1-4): EAQVTQNPRYLITVTGKKLTVTCSQNMNHEYMSWYRQDPGLGLRQIYYSMNVEVTDKGDVPEGYKVSRKEKRNFPLILESPSPNQTSLYFCASRDTLEKLFFGSGTQLSVL.